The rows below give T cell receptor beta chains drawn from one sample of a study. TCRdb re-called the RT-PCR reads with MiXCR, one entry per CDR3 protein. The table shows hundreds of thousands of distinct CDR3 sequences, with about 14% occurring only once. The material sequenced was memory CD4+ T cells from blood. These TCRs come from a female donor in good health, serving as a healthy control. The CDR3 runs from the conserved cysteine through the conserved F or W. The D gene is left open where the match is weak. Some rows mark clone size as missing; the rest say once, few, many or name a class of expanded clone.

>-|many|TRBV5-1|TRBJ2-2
CASSFGAGTGELFF
TGCGCCAGCAGCTTCGGAGCGGGCACCGGGGAGCTGTTTTTT
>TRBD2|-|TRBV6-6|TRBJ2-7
CASSYRRESVYIISYF
TGTGCCAGCAGTTACCGGCGGGAGTCAGTCTACATAATCTCGTACTTC
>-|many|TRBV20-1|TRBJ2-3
CSAAPGGGSADTQYF
TGCAGTGCTGCCCCAGGGGGGGGAAGTGCAGATACGCAGTATTTT
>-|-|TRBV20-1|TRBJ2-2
CSARSQGTGELFF
TGCAGTGCTAGAAGCCAAGGGACCGGGGAGCTGTTTTTT
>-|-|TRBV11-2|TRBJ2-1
CASSLRKSMGEQFF
TGTGCCAGCAGCCTCAGGAAGAGTATGGGTGAGCAGTTCTTC
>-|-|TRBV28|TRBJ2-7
CASSPTGPPSYEQYF
TGTGCCAGCAGCCCAACAGGGCCGCCCTCCTACGAGCAGTACTTC
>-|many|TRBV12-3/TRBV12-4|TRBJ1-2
CASSSRNYGYTF
TGTGCCAGCAGTTCACGGAACTATGGCTACACCTTC
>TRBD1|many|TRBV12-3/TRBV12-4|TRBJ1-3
CASSYGTGISGTIYF
TGTGCCAGCAGTTACGGGACAGGCATCAGCGGCACCATATATTTT
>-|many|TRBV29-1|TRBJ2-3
CSVNPSVGGADTQYF
TGCAGCGTTAATCCCTCTGTGGGGGGGGCCGATACGCAGTATTTT
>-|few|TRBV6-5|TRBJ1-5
CASSRHGPEQPQHF
TGTGCCAGCAGTCGTCACGGGCCGGAACAGCCCCAGCATTTT
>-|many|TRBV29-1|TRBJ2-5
CSVGGTRETQYF
TGCAGCGTTGGAGGGACTCGGGAGACCCAGTACTTC
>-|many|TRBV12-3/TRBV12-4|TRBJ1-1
CASRWMNTEAFF
TGTGCCAGCCGATGGATGAACACTGAAGCTTTCTTT
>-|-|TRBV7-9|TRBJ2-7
CASSSWTVYEQYF
TGTGCCAGCAGCTCCTGGACAGTCTACGAGCAGTACTTC
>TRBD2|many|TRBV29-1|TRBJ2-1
CSPVGGTSNEQFF
TGCAGCCCCGTAGGAGGGACTAGCAATGAGCAGTTCTTC
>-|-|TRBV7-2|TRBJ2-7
CASSFSGIYEQYF
TGTGCCAGCAGCTTTTCAGGGATCTACGAGCAGTACTTC
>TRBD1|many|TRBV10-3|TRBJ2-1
CAISVRDRSYNEQFF
TGTGCCATCAGTGTCCGGGACAGAAGCTACAATGAGCAGTTCTTC
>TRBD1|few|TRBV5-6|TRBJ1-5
CASSSRTGKGNQPQHF
TGTGCCAGCAGCTCCAGGACAGGGAAGGGCAATCAGCCCCAGCATTTT
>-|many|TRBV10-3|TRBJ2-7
CAISQGNYEQYF
TGTGCCATCAGTCAGGGGAACTACGAGCAGTACTTC
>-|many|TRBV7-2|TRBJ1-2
CASSSGRRSYTF
TGTGCCAGCAGCTCGGGCCGTAGAAGCTACACCTTC
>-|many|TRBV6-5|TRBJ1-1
CASSSEPAGASGEAFF
TGTGCCAGCAGTTCAGAACCCGCAGGGGCGTCTGGTGAAGCTTTCTTT
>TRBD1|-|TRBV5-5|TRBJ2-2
CASSLQGQVTGELFF
TGTGCCAGCAGCTTGCAAGGACAGGTCACCGGGGAGCTGTTTTTT
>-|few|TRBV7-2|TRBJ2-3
CASSSWGSAGYTQYF
TGTGCCAGCAGCAGTTGGGGTTCGGCGGGATATACGCAGTATTTT
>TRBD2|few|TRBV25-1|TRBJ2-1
CASSDGLVSYNEQFF
TGTGCCAGCAGTGACGGACTAGTCTCCTACAATGAGCAGTTCTTC
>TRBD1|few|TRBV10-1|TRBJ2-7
CASSATGGSYEQYF
TGCGCCAGCAGCGCTACAGGGGGATCCTACGAGCAGTACTTC
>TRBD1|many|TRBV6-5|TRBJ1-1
CASSQTGFTTEAFF
TGTGCCAGCAGCCAGACAGGGTTCACCACTGAAGCTTTCTTT
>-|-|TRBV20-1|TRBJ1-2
CSAGGGTNYGYTF
TGCAGTGCGGGAGGCGGGACTAACTATGGCTACACCTTC
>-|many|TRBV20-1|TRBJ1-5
CSACRVLGDQPQHF
TGCAGTGCTTGTAGGGTTCTTGGGGATCAGCCCCAGCATTTT
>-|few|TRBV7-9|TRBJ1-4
CASSQDRANEKLFF
TGTGCCAGCAGTCAGGACAGAGCTAATGAAAAACTGTTTTTT
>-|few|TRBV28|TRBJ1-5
CASSLPENQPQHF
TGTGCCAGCAGTTTACCCGAGAATCAGCCCCAGCATTTT
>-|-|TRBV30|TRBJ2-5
CASAQETQYF
TGTGCCTCGGCCCAAGAGACCCAGTACTTC
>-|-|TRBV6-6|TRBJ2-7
CASNTAGGSSYEQYF
TGTGCCAGCAACACCGCCGGAGGGAGCTCCTACGAGCAGTACTTC
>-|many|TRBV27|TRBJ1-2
CASSFTYRDGYTF
TGTGCCAGCAGCTTTACATACAGGGATGGCTACACCTTC
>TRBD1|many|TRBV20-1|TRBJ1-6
CSARKDRGVAKSSSYNSPLHF
TGCAGTGCTAGAAAGGACAGGGGAGTTGCTAAAAGTAGCTCCTATAATTCACCCCTCCACTTT
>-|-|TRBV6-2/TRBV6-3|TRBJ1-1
CASSYYGALDTEAFF
TGTGCCAGCAGTTACTACGGGGCGCTGGACACTGAAGCTTTCTTT
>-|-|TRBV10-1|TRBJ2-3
CASRRTSRDTQYF
TGCGCCAGCAGAAGGACTTCCAGAGATACGCAGTATTTT
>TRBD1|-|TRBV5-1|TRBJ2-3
CASSLTGGSDTQYF
TGCGCCAGCAGCTTGACAGGGGGCTCAGATACGCAGTATTTT
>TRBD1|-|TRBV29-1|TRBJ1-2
CSVDKGANGYTF
TGCAGCGTTGATAAGGGGGCGAATGGCTACACCTTC
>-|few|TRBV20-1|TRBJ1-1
CSASAGKAEAFF
TGCAGTGCTAGTGCTGGGAAGGCTGAAGCTTTCTTT
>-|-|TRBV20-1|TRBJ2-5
CSARAPPGDPVSRETQYF
TGCAGTGCTAGAGCCCCCCCGGGCGACCCCGTCAGTAGAGAGACCCAGTACTTC
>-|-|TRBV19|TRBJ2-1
CASSIENQPYNEQFF
TGTGCCAGTAGTATCGAGAACCAACCTTACAATGAGCAGTTCTTC
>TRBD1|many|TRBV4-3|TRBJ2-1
CASSQVPQGAIDEQFF
TGCGCCAGCAGCCAAGTCCCCCAGGGGGCAATTGATGAGCAGTTCTTC